This T cell receptor beta chain was identified during a study of PD-1 blockade in classical Hodgkin lymphoma. Profiling relied on immunoSEQ multiplex PCR, and the TCRdb table lists in-frame clones only, not all of them. The data contain 70,000 or so clones, about 92% of them singletons. Each of the patients experienced relapse following autologous stem cell transplantation, and their brentuximab vedotin exposure differed. V lost 1 base, J lost 3 bases, and 14 bases lay in between. Germline lookup yields CDR1 SGHKS and CDR2 YYEKEE (reference sequence). This CDR3 region has 16 residues. The material was peripheral blood mononuclear cells (PBMCs), obtained at baseline. This rearrangement joins TRBV5-5 to TRBJ2-1; perhaps TRBD1 as D (6 bases). This clonotype was obtained from a human donor with classical Hodgkin lymphoma. The DNA of the CDR3 is TGTGCCAGCAGCTTGCCCCGACAGGAGGTCTACAATGAGCAGTTCTTC. Its translation is CASSLPRQEVYNEQFF.